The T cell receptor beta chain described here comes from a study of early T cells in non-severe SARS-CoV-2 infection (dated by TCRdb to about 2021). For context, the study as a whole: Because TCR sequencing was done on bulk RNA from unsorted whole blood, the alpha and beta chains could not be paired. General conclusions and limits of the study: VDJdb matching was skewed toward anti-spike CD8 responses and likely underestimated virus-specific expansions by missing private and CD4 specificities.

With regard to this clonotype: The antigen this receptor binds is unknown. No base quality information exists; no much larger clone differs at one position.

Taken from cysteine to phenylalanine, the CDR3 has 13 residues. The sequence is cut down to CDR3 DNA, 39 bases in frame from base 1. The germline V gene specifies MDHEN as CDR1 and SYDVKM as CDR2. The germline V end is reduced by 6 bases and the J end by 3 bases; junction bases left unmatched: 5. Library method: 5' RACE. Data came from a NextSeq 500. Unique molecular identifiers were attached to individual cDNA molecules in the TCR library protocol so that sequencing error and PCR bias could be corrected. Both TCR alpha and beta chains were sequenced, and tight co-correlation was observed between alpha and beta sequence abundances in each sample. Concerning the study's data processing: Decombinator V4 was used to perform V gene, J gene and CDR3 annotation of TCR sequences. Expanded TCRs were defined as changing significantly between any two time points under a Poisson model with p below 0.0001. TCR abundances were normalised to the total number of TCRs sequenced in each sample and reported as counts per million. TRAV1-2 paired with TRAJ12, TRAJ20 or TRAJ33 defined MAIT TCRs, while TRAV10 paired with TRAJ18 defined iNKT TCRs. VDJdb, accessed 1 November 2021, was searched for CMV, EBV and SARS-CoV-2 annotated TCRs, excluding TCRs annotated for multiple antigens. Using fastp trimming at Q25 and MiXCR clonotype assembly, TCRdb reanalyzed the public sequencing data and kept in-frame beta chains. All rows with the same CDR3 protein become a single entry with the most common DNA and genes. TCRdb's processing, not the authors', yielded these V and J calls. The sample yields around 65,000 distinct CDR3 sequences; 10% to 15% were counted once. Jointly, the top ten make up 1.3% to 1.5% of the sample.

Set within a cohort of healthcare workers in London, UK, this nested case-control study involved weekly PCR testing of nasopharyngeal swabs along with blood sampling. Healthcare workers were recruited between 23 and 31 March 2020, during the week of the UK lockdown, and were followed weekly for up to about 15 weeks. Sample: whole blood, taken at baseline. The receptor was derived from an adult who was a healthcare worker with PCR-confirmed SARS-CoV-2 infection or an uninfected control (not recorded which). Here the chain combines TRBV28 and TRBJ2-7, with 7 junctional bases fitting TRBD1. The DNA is TGTGCCAGCAGACCGGGACAGAGCTACGAGCAGTACTTC. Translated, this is CASRPGQSYEQYF.